This TCR beta chain is drawn from a study of response to subunit inactivated influenza vaccine. TCRdb itself ran the RT-PCR reads through MiXCR, one entry per CDR3 protein. The sample records around 600,000 distinct CDR3 sequences, around 10% being singletons. General study findings and limits: It was the authors' suggestion that each seasonal influenza vaccination recruits few new T cells.

A remark on this clonotype: Its antigen is not identified.

CDR1 and CDR2 from the germline V gene are DFQATT and SNEGSKA (reference sequence). Between the trimmed V and J ends, which lost 7 bases and 5 bases, there was a span of 10 bases. The CDR3 contains 11 residues. These sequences were also reported in another study, on T cells expressing NK-cell markers. That report notes: As the method of synthesis, 5'RACE template switching with UMIs yielded TCR beta cDNA. It was sorted CD3+CD56+NKG2C+, CD3+CD56+NKG2C- and CD3+CD56-NKG2C+ T cells that supplied the TCR beta repertoires. Most of the eight sequenced donors were HCMV-seropositive; one was seronegative. Sorting of alpha-beta TCR T cells alone was achieved in several experiments with an anti-gamma-delta TCR antibody.

The J gene is TRBJ2-3, the V gene TRBV20-1, with D possibly being TRBD1 (6 bases). The source was PBMCs from blood, collected on the day of vaccination. The sequence came from a man between 45 and 60 years old who received an inactivated influenza vaccine. The CDR3 here is CSGRQVDTQYF. The CDR3 bases are TGCAGTGGGAGACAGGTAGATACGCAGTATTTT.